Below are 19 T cell receptor beta chains sequenced from a single sample in a study of regulatory T cells in long-lasting Graves disease listed by TCRdb under 2021. To prepare the library, multiplex PCR was applied. TCRdb shows the sequencer as Illumina HiSeq 4000. TCR beta libraries were built with iRepertoire HTBI primers and Arm-PCR amplification of CDR3 regions. TCRdb reanalyzed the raw reads on its own, using fastp at Q25 for trimming and MiXCR for clone calling, and kept in-frame beta chains. Each CDR3 protein appears once, grouped with its most common genes and DNA. In this sample the table shows 350,000 to 550,000 distinct CDR3 sequences, roughly 15% of which occur a single time. Of the sample, roughly 18% is held by the ten largest clones. The time point label for this specimen denotes: newly diagnosed GD, antithyroid drugs for less than 3 months. For both TCR sequencing and RNA sequencing, RNA was extracted from PBMCs using TRIzol.

These data are also associated with another study on T cells in Graves' hyperthyroidism and ophthalmopathy.

This sample comprised peripheral blood mononuclear cells (PBMCs), obtained at new diagnosis, from a patient treated with antithyroid drugs. The source is a woman aged 45-59 years with Graves disease. Donor details come from another sample of the same person, matched by shared clones.

This clonotype has just a few counts. The rearrangement links TRBV27 to TRBJ2-6; D unclear. The length of the CDR3 is 16 residues. Germline assignment: CDR1 MNHEY and CDR2 SMNVEV (reference sequence). The V and J ends lost 6 bases and 0 bases respectively, with 12 bases between them. Here the CDR3 reads CASRPSGDSGANVLTF. CDR3 nucleotide sequence: TGTGCCAGCAGACCGTCAGGAGACTCTGGGGCCAACGTCCTGACTTTC.

This clonotype was seen repeatedly, ten times or more. At one of its ends the junction is not consistent with the germline gene, which may arise from a read error. V gene TRBV5-1 combines with J gene TRBJ1-5, with a possible D match to TRBD1 (5 bases). This CDR3 region has 13 residues. Germline CDR1 is SGHRS and CDR2 is YFSETQ. The CDR3 DNA is TGTGCCAGCAGCTGGGACAGCAATCAGCCCCAGCATTTT. This gives the protein CASSWDSNQPQHF. Full variable domain (remainder filled in from reference TRBV5-1 and TRBJ1-5): KAGVTQTPRYLIKTRGQQVTLSCSPISGHRSVSWYQQTPGQGLQFLFEYFSETQRNKGNFPGRFSGRQFSNSRSEMNVSTLELGDSALYLCASSWDSNQPQHFGDGTRLSIL.

This clonotype was seen a few times. The CDR3 sequence is CAISGGGQGPVDNYNEQFF. The CDR3, as DNA: TGTGCCATCAGTGGGGGGGGACAGGGGCCGGTTGATAACTACAATGAGCAGTTCTTC. The genes are TRBV10-3 and TRBJ2-1, with 10 bases that match TRBD1. CDR1 and CDR2 (germline): ENHRY, SYGVKD. With 4 bases clipped from V and 3 bases from J, the junction kept 15 bases outside the gene matches. This CDR3 is 19 amino acids long.

A few counts support this clonotype. The gene calls are TRBV18 and TRBJ2-2; perhaps TRBD1 as D (5 bases). This CDR3 is built from 15 residues. V lost 1 base to trimming and J lost 2 bases, with 8 bases between them. Looked up from germline, CDR1 is KGHSH and CDR2 is LQKENI. CDR3 residues: CASSPLDTNTGELFF. Written as DNA, the CDR3 is TGTGCCAGCTCACCACTGGACACTAACACCGGGGAGCTGTTTTTT. The full variable domain, rest sourced from reference TRBV18 and TRBJ2-2, is NAGVMQNPRHLVRRRGQEARLRCSPMKGHSHVYWYRQLPEEGLKFMVYLQKENIIDESGMPKERFSAEFPKEGPSILRIQQVVRGDSAAYFCASSPLDTNTGELFFGEGSRLTVL.

This clonotype was counted many times. The gene calls are TRBV3-1 and TRBJ2-2; D remains ambiguous. The CDR3 is made up of 11 amino acids. CDR1 is LGHDT and CDR2 is YNNKEL in the germline V gene (reference sequence). Deletions cut 4 bases from V and 4 bases from J, with 1 base between. Written as DNA, the CDR3 is TGTGCCAGCAGCCGCACCGGGGAGCTGTTTTTT. Its translation: CASSRTGELFF.

This clonotype was detected a few times. This rearrangement joins TRBV18 to TRBJ2-3; a weak D match, TRBD1 (6 bases). The CDR3 contains 16 residues. Germline V gene sequence: CDR1 KGHSH, CDR2 LQKENI. The ends were cut back, 5 bases at V and 2 bases at J, with 17 bases in the middle. The CDR3 reads CASSLDSPITTDTQYF. CDR3 DNA sequence: TGTGCCAGCTCATTGGACAGCCCGATTACCACAGATACGCAGTATTTT.

This clonotype was seen a handful of times. The rearrangement links TRBV5-1 to TRBJ2-5; 9 bases are shared with TRBD2. There are 15 residues in the CDR3. CDR1 SGHRS and CDR2 YFSETQ come from the germline V gene. Trimming cost V 5 bases and J 5 bases; bases outside gene matches: 10. CDR3 amino acids: CASRPEPGLAETQYF. CDR3 DNA: TGCGCCAGCAGGCCCGAACCGGGACTAGCCGAGACCCAGTACTTC.

This rearrangement joins TRBV7-9 to TRBJ1-6; 8 bases fit TRBD1. J was trimmed by 7 bases and V by 0 bases; bases with no gene match: 2. Germline values: CDR1 SEHNR, CDR2 FQNEAQ (reference sequence). This CDR3 has 15 residues. The CDR3 protein is CASSLAGQENSPLHF. The CDR3 DNA reads TGTGCCAGCAGCTTAGCGGGACAGGAGAATTCACCCCTCCACTTT.

This chain connects TRBV20-1 to TRBJ2-7; 8 bases map to TRBD1. The V gene's germline CDR1 is DFQATT and CDR2 SNEGSKA (reference sequence). This CDR3 contains 14 residues. With V trimmed by 3 bases and J by 0 bases, 4 bases remained unmatched. Here the CDR3 DNA reads TGCAGTGCTAGCTGGACAGGGAGCTCCTACGAGCAGTACTTC. This sequence encodes CSASWTGSSYEQYF.

This clonotype was seen only a few times. The rearrangement links TRBV5-1 to TRBJ2-3; no reliable D call. The CDR3 runs 14 residues. Trimming left V 0 bases short and J 2 bases short, with 7 bases between. The germline gives CDR1 SGHRS, CDR2 YFSETQ. CDR3: CASSLELATDTQYF. In DNA, the CDR3 is TGCGCCAGCAGCTTGGAGCTGGCCACAGATACGCAGTATTTT.

The V gene is TRBV5-1, the J gene TRBJ1-1; unclear D gene. Germline CDR1 and CDR2: SGHRS and YFSETQ. CDR3 size: 15 residues. V lost 2 bases and J 1 base, leaving 12 bases between the germline ends. CDR3 loop: CASSLSNLRNTEAFF. The DNA of the CDR3 is TGCGCCAGCAGCTTATCAAATCTCCGGAACACTGAAGCTTTCTTT.

The table lists this clonotype with many counts. CDR3 coding DNA: TGTGCCAGCAAGGGGGGGACAGGGCGCGATGAGCAGTTCTTC. Translated, it gives CASKGGTGRDEQFF. The chain links TRBV2 to TRBJ2-1; 9 positions match TRBD1. This CDR3 spans 14 amino acids. CDR1 and CDR2 (germline): SNHLY, FYNNEI. V lost 7 bases and J lost 8; bases outside the gene matches: 9.

This clonotype was seen a few times. This chain uses TRBV19 with TRBJ1-1; D not certain. V lost 6 bases and J 3 bases, leaving 14 bases between the germline ends. Germline V CDR1 and CDR2: LNHDA, SQIVND (reference sequence). The CDR3 covers 14 residues. The CDR3 nucleotides read TGTGCCAGTAGGGGCGAGCTCACGGACACTGAAGCTTTCTTT. It translates to CASRGELTDTEAFF. Drawing the rest from reference TRBV19 and TRBJ1-1, the complete variable domain is DGGITQSPKYLFRKEGQNVTLSCEQNLNHDAMYWYRQDPGQGLRLIYYSQIVNDFQKGDIAEGYSVSREKKESFPLTVTSAQKNPTAFYLCASRGELTDTEAFFGQGTRLTVV.

This sequence joins TRBV7-2 and TRBJ2-5, with D unclear. The CDR3 length is 12 residues. Trimming shortened V by 4 bases and J by 4 bases, and 7 bases separated the two germline ends. Germline V gene sequence: CDR1 SGHTA, CDR2 FQGNSA. The chain's CDR3 is CASSWVRETQYF. Here the CDR3 DNA reads TGTGCCAGCAGCTGGGTACGAGAGACCCAGTACTTC.

The table lists this clonotype with many counts. V usage is TRBV5-1 and J usage is TRBJ2-7; tentatively, D is TRBD2 (6 bases). The V end was cut by 2 bases, the J end by 3 bases, with 15 bases between. The germline CDR1 and CDR2 sequences are SGHRS and YFSETQ. This CDR3 spans 15 amino acids. CDR3 coding DNA: TGCGCCAGCAGCTTCGGGGGAGGATTTTACTACGAGCAGTACTTC. Residues: CASSFGGGFYYEQYF.

This clonotype was recorded at least ten times. The chain carries TRBV28 and TRBJ1-1, with no clear D. The CDR3 consists of 15 residues. V was shortened by 5 bases and J by 0 bases, with 13 bases between the two germline ends. Germline V gives CDR1 MDHEN, CDR2 SYDVKM. CDR3 protein: CASSIETRVNTEAFF. Here the CDR3 DNA reads TGTGCCAGCAGTATTGAGACACGGGTGAACACTGAAGCTTTCTTT. Full variable domain (missing parts from reference TRBV28 and TRBJ1-1): DVKVTQSSRYLVKRTGEKVFLECVQDMDHENMFWYRQDPGLGLRLIYFSYDVKMKEKGDIPEGYSVSREKKERFSLILESASTNQTSMYLCASSIETRVNTEAFFGQGTRLTVV.

This clonotype appeared many times. The chain uses TRBV5-1 and TRBJ1-1; no reliable D call. Germline CDR1 and CDR2: SGHRS and YFSETQ. Trimming removed 1 base from V and 7 bases from J, with 8 bases in between. The length of the CDR3 is 12 residues. CDR3 residues: CASSLMGIEAFF. CDR3 in DNA: TGCGCCAGCAGCTTGATGGGGATTGAAGCTTTCTTT.

The chain links TRBV19 to TRBJ1-3; D may be TRBD1 (6 bases). CDR1 is LNHDA and CDR2 is SQIVND in the germline V gene (reference sequence). With 7 bases removed from V and 2 bases from J, the gap between germline ends came to 15 bases. This CDR3 is 15 amino acids long. CDR3: CASTPDRSTGNTIYF. In nucleotides, the CDR3 is TGTGCCAGTACCCCTGACAGGAGCACTGGAAACACCATATATTTT. Full variable domain (rest looked up from reference TRBV19 and TRBJ1-3): DGGITQSPKYLFRKEGQNVTLSCEQNLNHDAMYWYRQDPGQGLRLIYYSQIVNDFQKGDIAEGYSVSREKKESFPLTVTSAQKNPTAFYLCASTPDRSTGNTIYFGEGSWLTVV.

This clonotype came up many times. CDR3 in amino acids: CASRADAGGKNIQYF. The CDR3 coding sequence is TGTGCCAGCAGGGCTGACGCGGGAGGTAAAAACATTCAGTACTTC. The rearrangement links TRBV2 to TRBJ2-4; 8 bases are a match to TRBD2. Germline lookup yields CDR1 SNHLY and CDR2 FYNNEI. Germline trimming cut 6 bases from V and 4 bases from J; bases unmatched to any gene: 8. CDR3 length: 15 residues.